A single count supports the clone carrying this T cell receptor beta chain. These data are taken from a study of blood T cell repertoires in COVID-19. In the study overall: PBMCs, B-cell-depleted T cells, or T cells provided the cDNA or gDNA that made up the material.

TCRdb's table, derived via immunoSEQ multiplex PCR, lists solely in-frame clones and lacks some. There are approximately 200,000 clones in the sample; just under 90% occur only once, and 1.2% lies in the top ten. V dropped 2 bases and J dropped 4 bases, with 17 bases sitting between them. Germline CDR1 LNHDA, CDR2 SQIVND (reference sequence). This CDR3 comprises 17 residues. Allocation to cohorts depended on clinical history reported by the participants. The sequence came from a man aged 25 to 40 who had recovered from COVID-19. The chain combines TRBV19 with TRBJ1-4; D call uncertain. The sample taken for sequencing was PBMCs or T cells enriched from blood (not recorded which). CDR3 coding DNA: TGTGCCAGTAGTATAATGGGCGAGTTGGATATTAATGAAAAACTGTTTTTT. Amino acids: CASSIMGELDINEKLFF.